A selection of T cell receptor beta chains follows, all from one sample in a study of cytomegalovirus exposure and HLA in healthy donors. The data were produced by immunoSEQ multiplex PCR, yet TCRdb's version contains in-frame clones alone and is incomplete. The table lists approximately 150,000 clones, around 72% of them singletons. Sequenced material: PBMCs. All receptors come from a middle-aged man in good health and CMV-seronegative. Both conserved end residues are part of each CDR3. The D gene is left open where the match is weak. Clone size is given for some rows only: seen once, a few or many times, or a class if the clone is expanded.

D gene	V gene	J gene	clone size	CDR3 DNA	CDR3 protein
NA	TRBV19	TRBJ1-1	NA	TGTGCCAGTAGTATGGGTAGGACAGTTCACACTGAAGCTTTCTTT	CASSMGRTVHTEAFF
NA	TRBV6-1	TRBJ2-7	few	TGTGCCACTACAGGTTGGGGATACGAGCAGTACTTC	CATTGWGYEQYF
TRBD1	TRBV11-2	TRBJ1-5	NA	TGTGCCAGCAGCTTAGACAGGGGGCTGAGCAATCAGCCCCAGCATTTT	CASSLDRGLSNQPQHF
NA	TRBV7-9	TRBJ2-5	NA	TGTGCCAGCAGCTTAGTATGGCAGAAAGAGACCCAGTACTTC	CASSLVWQKETQYF
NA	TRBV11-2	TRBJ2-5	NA	TGTGCCAGCAGCTTAGATTTGGGGGCCGGGAACGCAGAGACCCAGTACTTC	CASSLDLGAGNAETQYF
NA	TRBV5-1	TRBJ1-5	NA	TGCGCCAGCAGCTCCGGGAACAATCAGCCCCAGCATTTT	CASSSGNNQPQHF
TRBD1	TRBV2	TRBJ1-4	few	TGTGCCAGCAGTTCAGGGACAGCTAATGAAAAACTGTTTTTT	CASSSGTANEKLFF
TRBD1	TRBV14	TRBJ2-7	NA	TGTGCCAGCAGCCCTACCGGGACAGGGCCCTACGAGCAGTACTTC	CASSPTGTGPYEQYF
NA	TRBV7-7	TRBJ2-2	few	TGTGCTAGCAGCTCCTACGGGGAGCTGTTTTTT	CASSSYGELFF
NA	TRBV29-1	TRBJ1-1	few	TGCAGCGTTGCCGACGGGTTCACTGAAGCTTTCTTT	CSVADGFTEAFF
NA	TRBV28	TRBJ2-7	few	TGTGCCAGCAGGTCCCGCGGGGGCGGTCGGTATGAGCAGTACTTC	CASRSRGGGRYEQYF
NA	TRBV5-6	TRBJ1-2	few	TGTGCCAGCAGCTTGGCAGGCCGCAGGGAAGGAAACTATGGCTACACCTTC	CASSLAGRREGNYGYTF
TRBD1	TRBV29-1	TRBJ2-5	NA	TGCAGCGTTGAAGGGGGACAGGGAGGTCAAGAGACCCAGTACTTC	CSVEGGQGGQETQYF
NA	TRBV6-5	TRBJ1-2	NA	TGTGCCAGCACCGGGAGGGGGATATATGGCTACACCTTC	CASTGRGIYGYTF
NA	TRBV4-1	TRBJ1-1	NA	TGCGCCAGCAGCCAAGATTTTGGCGGTAGGGGAGAAGCTTTCTTT	CASSQDFGGRGEAFF
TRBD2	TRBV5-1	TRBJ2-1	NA	TGCGCCAGCAGCTCGACTAGCGGGGGGTACAATGAGCAGTTCTTC	CASSSTSGGYNEQFF
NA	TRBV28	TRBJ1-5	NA	TGTGCCAGCAGTTCCCTCACAGGGACCGATCAGCCCCAGCATTTT	CASSSLTGTDQPQHF
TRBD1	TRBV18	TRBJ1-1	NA	TGTGCCAGCTCACCTTTGACAGGGACGGACACTGAAGCTTTCTTT	CASSPLTGTDTEAFF
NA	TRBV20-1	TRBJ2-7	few	TGCAGTGCTTTTTCGGGCGAGCAGTACTTC	CSAFSGEQYF
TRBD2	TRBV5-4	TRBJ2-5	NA	TGTGCCAGCAGCCTACGCCGGCTAGCGGGGGGGCCCGAGACCCAGTACTTC	CASSLRRLAGGPETQYF
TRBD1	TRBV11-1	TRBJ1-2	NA	TGTGCCAGCAGCAACCGGACAGGGGTTAACTATGGCTACACCTTC	CASSNRTGVNYGYTF
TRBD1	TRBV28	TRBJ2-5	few	TGTGCCAGCAGGTCCGGGACAGGGGAAACAGAGACCCAGTACTTC	CASRSGTGETETQYF
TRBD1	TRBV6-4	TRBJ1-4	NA	TGTGCCAGCAGTGAAAGACAGGGTACTGAAAAACTGTTTTTT	CASSERQGTEKLFF
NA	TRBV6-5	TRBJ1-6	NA	TGTGCCAGCGGGGCAGTAGGTGTTTCACCCCTCCACTTT	CASGAVGVSPLHF
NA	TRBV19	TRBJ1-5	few	TGTGCCAGTAATTGGGGGGGGGCAGAAGGGGTCAATCAGCCCCAGCATTTT	CASNWGGAEGVNQPQHF
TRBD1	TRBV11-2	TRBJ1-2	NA	TGTGCCAGCAGCTCCCTGGGACAGGGGTATGGCTACACCTTC	CASSSLGQGYGYTF
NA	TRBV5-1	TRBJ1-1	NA	TGCGCCAGCAGCTTGGTCGGGGAATGGACTGAAGCTTTCTTT	CASSLVGEWTEAFF
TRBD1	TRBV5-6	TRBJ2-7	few	TGTGCCAGCAGCTTGGGAGGGACAGAATACGAGCAGTACTTC	CASSLGGTEYEQYF
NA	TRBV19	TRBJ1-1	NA	TGTGCCAGTAGTCCTAGATCTCCTCGGGACACTGAAGCTTTCTTT	CASSPRSPRDTEAFF
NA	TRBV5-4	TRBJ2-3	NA	TGTGCCAGCAGCTTGGTGACAGTAAGCACAGATACGCAGTATTTT	CASSLVTVSTDTQYF